The 10 T cell receptor beta chains below all came from one sample that was sequenced in a study of T cells after yellow fever vaccination. From the 5' RACE reads, TCRdb called clonotypes with MiXCR, one entry per CDR3 protein. In the table there are 300,000 to 400,000 distinct CDR3 sequences, around 8.1% of which are singletons. The sequencing used PBMCs, collected approximately 47 days after the first yellow fever vaccination. The receptors derive from a young man who received the YFV17D yellow fever vaccine.

V gene TRBV10-3 combines with J gene TRBJ2-2, with D perhaps matching TRBD2 (6 bases). The CDR3 sequence is 15 residues long. V lost 2 bases, J lost 5 bases, and 12 bases lay in between. CDR1 is ENHRY, CDR2 SYGVKD, per germline. The chain's CDR3 is CAISEAGRRTGELFF. The CDR3 DNA follows: TGTGCCATCAGTGAGGCGGGGCGGAGGACCGGGGAGCTGTTTTTT.

This clonotype was recorded a few times. This chain joins TRBV4-3 and TRBJ2-1; tentatively, D is TRBD2 (5 bases). The germline CDR1 and CDR2 sequences are LGHNA and YSLEER. The germline V and J ends were trimmed by 0 bases and 13 bases, with 13 bases remaining between them. This CDR3 region has 13 residues. The CDR3 DNA is TGCGCCAGCAGCCAAGATCACGGGGTCCCTCAGTTCTTC. This sequence encodes CASSQDHGVPQFF.

The CDR3 sequence is CASSPVAAGRVQETQYF. CDR3 nucleotide sequence: TGTGCCAGCAGCCCCGTCGCGGCGGGTCGGGTACAAGAGACCCAGTACTTC. The rearrangement links TRBV5-4 to TRBJ2-5; D is possibly TRBD2 (5 bases). The V and J ends lost 4 bases and 2 bases respectively, with 21 bases between them. The CDR3 has 17 residues. Germline CDR1 reads SGHNT; CDR2 reads YYREEE (reference sequence).

This clonotype was detected a few times. The V call is TRBV6-1, the J call TRBJ1-5; D might be TRBD1 (6 bases). The germline CDR1 and CDR2 sequences are MNHNS and SASEGT. Deletions cut 6 bases from V and 3 bases from J, with 15 bases between. The CDR3 sequence is 15 residues long. CDR3 loop: CASSSEGQPNQPQHF. The CDR3 bases are TGTGCCAGCAGCTCTGAAGGACAGCCCAATCAGCCCCAGCATTTT.

The V gene is TRBV5-1, the J gene TRBJ2-7, with 9 bases aligning to TRBD1. This CDR3 is built from 18 residues. Germline V gene sequence: CDR1 SGHRS, CDR2 YFSETQ. Unmatched junction bases numbered 12, after V lost 0 bases and J lost 2 bases. CDR3 loop: CASSLAPTGGLSAYEQYV. CDR3 sequence (DNA): TGCGCCAGCAGCTTGGCCCCGACAGGGGGGCTCTCCGCCTACGAGCAGTACGTC.

This sequence joins TRBV27 and TRBJ1-6; no clear D. The CDR3 loop spans 14 amino acids. Looked up from germline, CDR1 is MNHEY and CDR2 is SMNVEV (reference sequence). With 0 bases removed from V and 9 bases from J, the gap between germline ends came to 9 bases. This CDR3 reads CASSLSRFASPLHF. The CDR3 DNA sequence: TGTGCCAGCAGTTTATCAAGGTTTGCTTCACCCCTCCACTTT.

The chain uses TRBV5-1 and TRBJ2-5; 9 positions agree with TRBD1. The CDR3 spans 16 residues. Germline assignment: CDR1 SGHRS and CDR2 YFSETQ. V dropped 4 bases and J dropped 5; count of bases not matched to a gene: 12. The CDR3 DNA follows: TGCGCCAGCAGCCTACCCGGGACAGGGCTTGGGGAGACCCAGTACTTC. Amino acids: CASSLPGTGLGETQYF.

The table lists this clonotype with a few counts. CDR3 loop: CASSSWDNGNTEAFF. The CDR3 DNA reads as TGCGCCAGCAGCTCTTGGGACAATGGGAACACTGAAGCTTTCTTT. The V gene is TRBV5-1, the J gene TRBJ1-1, with D maybe TRBD1 (6 bases). The germline gives CDR1 SGHRS, CDR2 YFSETQ. This CDR3 spans 15 amino acids. The V gene lost 3 bases and the J gene lost 1 base, with 13 bases spanning the gap.

This clonotype was found a few times. The chain joins TRBV6-5 to TRBJ1-4; the D gene is possibly TRBD1 (6 bases). The CDR3 has 15 residues. The V gene lost 1 base and the J gene lost 8 bases, with 14 bases spanning the gap. Germline loops: CDR1 MNHEY, CDR2 SVGAGI. For the CDR3, the DNA is TGTGCCAGCAGTTACTTTTCTGGGGGCATGGAAAAACTGTTTTTT. Amino acids: CASSYFSGGMEKLFF.

The V and J genes are TRBV5-1 and TRBJ1-1, with 7 bases identical to TRBD1. J was trimmed by 11 bases and V by 1 base; bases with no gene match: 5. The CDR3 spans 12 residues. Germline V gene data show CDR1 as SGHRS and CDR2 as YFSETQ. This chain's CDR3 is CASSLTGVVAFF. The DNA for the CDR3 is TGCGCCAGCAGCTTGACAGGGGTGGTCGCTTTCTTT. The entire variable domain, with the rest obtained from reference TRBV5-1 and TRBJ1-1, is as follows: KAGVTQTPRYLIKTRGQQVTLSCSPISGHRSVSWYQQTPGQGLQFLFEYFSETQRNKGNFPGRFSGRQFSNSRSEMNVSTLELGDSALYLCASSLTGVVAFFGQGTRLTVV.